These 25 T cell receptor beta chains share one sample of origin, sequenced in a study of T cells expressing NK-cell markers. TCRdb re-called the 5' RACE reads and gives one entry per CDR3 protein, without DNA. The sample is made up of 400,000 to 450,000 distinct CDR3 sequences, and the top ten hold roughly 7.2% of it. The specimen was blood T cells: a sorted CD56 or NKG2C T cell subset, CD4+ or CD8+ T cells, or bulk PBMC T cells (not recorded which). These receptors were taken from a woman between 18 and 70 years old in good health.

This chain links TRBV7-3 with TRBJ1-2; TCRdb's D call, TRBD1, is unchecked because there is no DNA. This CDR3 region has 13 residues. The germline V gene encodes CDR1 SGHTA and CDR2 FQGTGA. The CDR3 protein is CASSFKGALGYTF. Variable domain in full (rest from reference TRBV7-3 and TRBJ1-2): GAGVSQTPSNKVTEKGKYVELRCDPISGHTALYWYRQSLGQGPEFLIYFQGTGAADDSGLPNDRFFAVRPEGSVSTLKIQRTERGDSAVYLCASSFKGALGYTFGSGTRLTVV.

The chain recombines TRBV12-3 or TRBV12-4 with TRBJ1-6; the TCRdb call, TRBD1, lacks DNA for checking. There are 14 residues in the CDR3. This CDR3 reads CASTSQGAYSPLHF.

This chain connects TRBV12-3 or TRBV12-4 to TRBJ2-5; the D call from TCRdb, TRBD1, cannot be confirmed without DNA. The CDR3 has 14 residues. CDR3 protein: CASNQQGSEETQYF.

The chain has TRBV12-3 or TRBV12-4 and TRBJ2-3. CDR3 size: 11 residues. CDR3 sequence: CASSLSREQYF.

J is TRBJ2-2 and V is TRBV20-1; TCRdb outputs TRBD2, but without DNA this stays unchecked. CDR3 length equals 14 residues. Germline V gene data show CDR1 as DFQATT and CDR2 as SNEGSKA (reference sequence). The CDR3 sequence is CSANSGGTTGELFF.

The J gene is TRBJ1-1, the V gene TRBV27. The germline CDR1 and CDR2 sequences are MNHEY and SMNVEV (reference sequence). The CDR3 contains 14 residues. CDR3 protein: CASSPHWRAEEAFF.

The V and J genes are TRBV5-4 and TRBJ2-3; TCRdb gives TRBD1 as the D gene, but with no DNA this cannot be confirmed. Germline V gene data show CDR1 as SGHNT and CDR2 as YYREEE (reference sequence). This CDR3 spans 16 amino acids. Here the CDR3 reads CASSLRGVRRTDTQYF. Full variable domain (missing parts from reference TRBV5-4 and TRBJ2-3): ETGVTQSPTHLIKTRGQQVTLRCSSQSGHNTVSWYQQALGQGPQFIFQYYREEENGRGNFPPRFSGLQFPNYSSELNVNALELDDSALYLCASSLRGVRRTDTQYFGPGTRLTVL.

This chain joins TRBV6-2 or TRBV6-3 and TRBJ2-7; there is no DNA to check the TCRdb D call of TRBD2. This CDR3 is 14 amino acids long. Per the germline V gene, CDR1 is MNHEY and CDR2 is SVGEGT. The CDR3 here is CASSYAGSRREQYF.

The chain combines TRBV6-2 or TRBV6-3 with TRBJ1-5. Germline assignment: CDR1 MNHEY and CDR2 SVGEGT. The CDR3 totals 15 residues. CDR3 sequence reads: CASTLSRQSNQPQHF.

The rearrangement joins TRBV6-1 to TRBJ1-3. This CDR3 has 15 residues. Germline V gives CDR1 MNHNS, CDR2 SASEGT. The CDR3 spells CASIRIGATGNTIYF.

The V gene is TRBV7-7, the J gene TRBJ2-1; TCRdb indicates TRBD1, and absent DNA this call remains unverified. The CDR3 runs 15 residues. The germline V gene has CDR1 SSHAT and CDR2 FNYEAQ (reference sequence). CDR3 residues: CASSPDRGISNEQFF. The complete variable domain, with remaining parts taken from reference TRBV7-7 and TRBJ2-1, reads GAGVSQSPRYKVTKRGQDVTLRCDPISSHATLYWYQQALGQGPEFLTYFNYEAQPDKSGLPSDRFSAERPEGSISTLTIQRTEQRDSAMYRCASSPDRGISNEQFFGPGTRLTVL.

J is TRBJ2-7 and V is TRBV27. CDR1 is MNHEY, CDR2 SMNVEV, per germline (reference sequence). CDR3 length: 12 residues. This CDR3 reads CASRDRWYEQYF.

The chain carries TRBV12-3 or TRBV12-4 and TRBJ1-3; TCRdb's D gene call, TRBD1, goes unchecked for lack of DNA. The CDR3 length is 13 residues. The CDR3 is CASSWGSGNTIYF.

The V call is TRBV7-9, the J call TRBJ1-2. The V gene's germline CDR1 is SEHNR and CDR2 FQNEAQ (reference sequence). The CDR3 is made up of 14 amino acids. The CDR3 sequence is CASSPAQRNYGYTF. The entire variable domain, with the rest obtained from reference TRBV7-9 and TRBJ1-2, is as follows: DTGVSQNPRHKITKRGQNVTFRCDPISEHNRLYWYRQTLGQGPEFLTYFQNEAQLEKSRLLSDRFSAERPKGSFSTLEIQRTEQGDSAMYLCASSPAQRNYGYTFGSGTRLTVV.

CDR3 residues: CASSVGGSTYEQYF. The chain links TRBV9 to TRBJ2-7. The CDR3 has 14 amino acids. CDR1 is SGDLS, CDR2 YYNGEE, per germline. Full variable domain (remainder filled in from reference TRBV9 and TRBJ2-7): DSGVTQTPKHLITATGQRVTLRCSPRSGDLSVYWYQQSLDQGLQFLIQYYNGEERAKGNILERFSAQQFPDLHSELNLSSLELGDSALYFCASSVGGSTYEQYFGPGTRLTVT.

The rearrangement joins TRBV20-1 to TRBJ2-7; with no DNA, the TCRdb D assignment of TRBD1 cannot be verified. The CDR3 loop spans 12 amino acids. Germline CDR1 is DFQATT and CDR2 is SNEGSKA (reference sequence). The CDR3 loop is CSAPGWGNEQYF.

The CDR3 here is CASRGLAGGLYDTQYF. The gene calls are TRBV3-1 and TRBJ2-3; TCRdb's D call, TRBD2, is unchecked because there is no DNA. Per germline, CDR1 LGHDT and CDR2 YNNKEL (reference sequence). This CDR3 region has 16 residues.

The V call is TRBV9, the J call TRBJ1-6. The CDR3 runs 14 residues. The germline V gene encodes CDR1 SGDLS and CDR2 YYNGEE. CDR3 sequence reads: CASSVESYNSPLHF.

The chain joins TRBV20-1 to TRBJ2-3; TCRdb indicates TRBD2, and absent DNA this call remains unverified. CDR3 length equals 15 residues. Germline V CDR1 and CDR2: DFQATT, SNEGSKA (reference sequence). CDR3 sequence reads: CSARWGLGGPDTQYF.

V is TRBV10-2 and J is TRBJ1-2. Per the germline V gene, CDR1 is WSHSY and CDR2 is SAAADI. This CDR3 is 13 amino acids long. CDR3 amino acids: CASSEWANYGYTF.

The chain combines TRBV29-1 with TRBJ1-5. The CDR3 runs 13 residues. Germline V gene data show CDR1 as SQVTM and CDR2 as ANQGSEA. The CDR3 here is CSGPGACNQPQHF.

The V call is TRBV30, the J call TRBJ1-4. There are 14 residues in the CDR3. Per the germline V gene, CDR1 is GTSNPN and CDR2 is SVGIG (reference sequence). The CDR3 reads CAWTPDSGNEKLFF.

The chain joins TRBV27 to TRBJ2-7; the D call of TRBD1 rests on TCRdb alone, since no DNA is present to check it. Germline CDR1 reads MNHEY; CDR2 reads SMNVEV (reference sequence). This CDR3 has 15 residues. The CDR3 loop reads CASSLGRTFTYEQYF.

The chain employs TRBV12-3 or TRBV12-4 and TRBJ2-1; the TCRdb D gene call, TRBD2, has no DNA to confirm it. This CDR3 region has 16 residues. CDR3 protein: CASSPRSGGAQNEQFF.

The rearrangement uses TRBV6-5 and TRBJ2-2. The germline V gene has CDR1 MNHEY and CDR2 SVGAGI. This CDR3 is built from 13 residues. The CDR3: CASSYSSVGELFF.